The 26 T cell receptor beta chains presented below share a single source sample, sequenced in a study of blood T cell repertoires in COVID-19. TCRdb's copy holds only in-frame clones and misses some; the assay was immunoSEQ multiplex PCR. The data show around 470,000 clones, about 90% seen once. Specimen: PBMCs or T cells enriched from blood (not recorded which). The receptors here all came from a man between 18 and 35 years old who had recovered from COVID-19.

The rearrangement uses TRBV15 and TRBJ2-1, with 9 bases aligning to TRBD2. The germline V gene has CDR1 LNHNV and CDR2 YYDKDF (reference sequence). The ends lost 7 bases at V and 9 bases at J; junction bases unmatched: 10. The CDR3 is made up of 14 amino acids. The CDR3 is CATTPAGTSFEQFF. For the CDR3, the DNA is TGTGCCACCACTCCTGCAGGGACTAGCTTTGAGCAGTTCTTC.

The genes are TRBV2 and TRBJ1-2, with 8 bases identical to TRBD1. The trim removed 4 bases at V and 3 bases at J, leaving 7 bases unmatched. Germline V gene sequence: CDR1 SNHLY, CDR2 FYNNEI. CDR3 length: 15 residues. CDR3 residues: CASSGGQARDYGYTF. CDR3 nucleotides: TGTGCCAGCAGTGGGGGACAGGCCCGAGACTATGGCTACACCTTC.

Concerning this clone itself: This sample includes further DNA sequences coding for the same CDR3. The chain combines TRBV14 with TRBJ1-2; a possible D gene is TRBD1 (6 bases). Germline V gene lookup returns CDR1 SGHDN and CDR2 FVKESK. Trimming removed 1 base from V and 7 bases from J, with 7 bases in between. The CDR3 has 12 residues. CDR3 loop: CASSQGGGGYTF. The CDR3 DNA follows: TGTGCCAGCAGCCAAGGAGGGGGTGGCTACACCTTC.

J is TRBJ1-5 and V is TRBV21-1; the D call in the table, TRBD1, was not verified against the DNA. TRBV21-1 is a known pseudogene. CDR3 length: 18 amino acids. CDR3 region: CASSSYDRVGWSNQPQHF. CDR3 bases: TGTGCCAGCAGCAGTTACGACAGGGTTGGATGGAGCAATCAGCCCCAGCATTTT.

For the CDR3, the DNA is TGTGCCAGCAGCCTGGGACATTTCTCTGGAAACACCATATATTTT. The encoded protein is CASSLGHFSGNTIYF. The chain links TRBV6-5 to TRBJ1-3; tentatively, D is TRBD1 (6 bases). This CDR3 region has 15 residues. Germline values: CDR1 MNHEY, CDR2 SVGAGI. V shed 6 bases and J shed 0 bases, with 12 bases lying between them.

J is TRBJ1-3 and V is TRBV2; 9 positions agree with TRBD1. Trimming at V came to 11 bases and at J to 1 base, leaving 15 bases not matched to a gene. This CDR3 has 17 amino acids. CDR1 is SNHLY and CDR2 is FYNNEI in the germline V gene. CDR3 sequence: CAGTGQGPLASGNTIYF. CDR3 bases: TGTGCCGGTACGGGACAGGGCCCCCTCGCATCTGGAAACACCATATATTTT.

The CDR3: CASGLAAYEQYF. The CDR3 nucleotides are TGTGCCTCGGGACTAGCCGCCTACGAGCAGTACTTC. The chain has TRBV30 and TRBJ2-7, with 9 bases matching TRBD2. The germline CDR1 and CDR2 sequences are GTSNPN and SVGIG (reference sequence). This CDR3 has 12 amino acids. V shed 7 bases and J 2 bases; nucleotides not matched to a gene: 3.

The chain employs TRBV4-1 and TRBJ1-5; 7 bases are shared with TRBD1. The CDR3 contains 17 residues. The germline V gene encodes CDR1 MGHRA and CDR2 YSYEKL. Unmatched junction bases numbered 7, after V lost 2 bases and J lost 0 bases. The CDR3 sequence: CASSQQGTAHSNQPQHF. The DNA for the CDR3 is TGCGCCAGCAGCCAACAGGGGACAGCGCATAGCAATCAGCCCCAGCATTTT.

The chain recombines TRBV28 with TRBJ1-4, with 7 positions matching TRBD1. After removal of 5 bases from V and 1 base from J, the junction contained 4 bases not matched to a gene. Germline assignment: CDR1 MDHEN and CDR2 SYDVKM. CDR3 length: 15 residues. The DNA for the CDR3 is TGTGCCAGCAGTAGACAGGGAGTAACTAATGAAAAACTGTTTTTT. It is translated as CASSRQGVTNEKLFF.

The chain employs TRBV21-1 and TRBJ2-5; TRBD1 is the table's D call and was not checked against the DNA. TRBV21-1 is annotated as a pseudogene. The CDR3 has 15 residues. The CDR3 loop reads CASSKVGQIQETQYF. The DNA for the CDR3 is TGTGCCAGCAGCAAAGTGGGACAGATCCAAGAGACCCAGTACTTC.

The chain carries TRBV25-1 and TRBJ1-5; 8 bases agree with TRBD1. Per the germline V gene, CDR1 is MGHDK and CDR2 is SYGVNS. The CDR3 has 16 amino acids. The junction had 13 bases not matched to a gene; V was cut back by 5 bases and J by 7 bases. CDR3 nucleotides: TGTGCCAGCAGTCCAGGGGGCAGGGGAAAAGGGCAGCCCCAGCATTTT. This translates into CASSPGGRGKGQPQHF. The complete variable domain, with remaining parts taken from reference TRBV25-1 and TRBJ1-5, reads EADIYQTPRYLVIGTGKKITLECSQTMGHDKMYWYQQDPGMELHLIHYSYGVNSTEKGDLSSESTVSRIRTEHFPLTLESARPSHTSQYLCASSPGGRGKGQPQHFGDGTRLSIL.

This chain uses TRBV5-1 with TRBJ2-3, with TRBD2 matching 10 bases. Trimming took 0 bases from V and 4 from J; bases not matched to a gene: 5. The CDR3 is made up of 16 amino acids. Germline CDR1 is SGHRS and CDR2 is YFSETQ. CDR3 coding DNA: TGCGCCAGCAGCTTGGAGGGAGCGGGAGGGGCAGATACGCAGTATTTT. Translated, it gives CASSLEGAGGADTQYF.

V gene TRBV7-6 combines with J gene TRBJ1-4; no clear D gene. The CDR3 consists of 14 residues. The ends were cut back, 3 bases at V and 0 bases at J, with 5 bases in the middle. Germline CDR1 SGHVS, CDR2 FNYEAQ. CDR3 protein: CASSFGATNEKLFF. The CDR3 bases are TGTGCCAGCAGCTTCGGAGCAACTAATGAAAAACTGTTTTTT. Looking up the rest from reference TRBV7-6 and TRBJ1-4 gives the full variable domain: GAGVSQSPRYKVTKRGQDVALRCDPISGHVSLYWYRQALGQGPEFLTYFNYEAQQDKSGLPNDRFSAERPEGSISTLTIQRTEQRDSAMYRCASSFGATNEKLFFGSGTQLSVL.

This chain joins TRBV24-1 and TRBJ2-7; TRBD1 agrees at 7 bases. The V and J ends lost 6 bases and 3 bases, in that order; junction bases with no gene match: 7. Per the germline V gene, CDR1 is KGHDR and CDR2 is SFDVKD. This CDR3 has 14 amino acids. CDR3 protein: CATSQSGQYYEQYF. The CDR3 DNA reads TGTGCCACCAGTCAATCGGGACAGTACTACGAGCAGTACTTC.

Here the CDR3 DNA reads TGTGCCAGCAGCTTGGTTGGACAGGGACGTTCCAATGAGCAGTTCTTC. As protein: CASSLVGQGRSNEQFF. The J gene is TRBJ2-1, the V gene TRBV11-3; 8 positions agree with TRBD1. V was pared by 3 bases and J by 6 bases, with 10 bases of the junction left unmatched. Germline V gene data show CDR1 as SGHNT and CDR2 as YENEEA. The CDR3 covers 16 residues.

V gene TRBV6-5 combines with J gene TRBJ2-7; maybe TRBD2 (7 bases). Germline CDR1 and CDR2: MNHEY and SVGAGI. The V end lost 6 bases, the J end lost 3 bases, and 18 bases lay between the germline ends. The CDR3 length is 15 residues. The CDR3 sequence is CASSTLGGPDYEQYF. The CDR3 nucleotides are TGTGCCAGCAGCACACTCGGGGGGCCCGACTACGAGCAGTACTTC.

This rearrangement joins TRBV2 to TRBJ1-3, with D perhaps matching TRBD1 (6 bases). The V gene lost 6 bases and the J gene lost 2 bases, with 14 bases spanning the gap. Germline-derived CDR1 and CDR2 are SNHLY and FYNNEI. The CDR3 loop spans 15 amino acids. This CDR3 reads CASRGNREPGNTIYF. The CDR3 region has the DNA TGTGCCAGCAGGGGAAACAGGGAACCTGGAAACACCATATATTTT.

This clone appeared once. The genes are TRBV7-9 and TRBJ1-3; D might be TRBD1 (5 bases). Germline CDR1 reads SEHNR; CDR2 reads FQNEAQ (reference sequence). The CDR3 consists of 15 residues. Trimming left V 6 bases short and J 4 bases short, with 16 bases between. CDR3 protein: CASSYPGGEGNTIYF. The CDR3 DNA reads TGTGCCAGCAGTTATCCCGGGGGGGAAGGAAACACCATATATTTT.

CDR3 amino acids: CSVDLTGYEQYF. The CDR3 nucleotides read TGCAGCGTTGATTTGACAGGCTACGAGCAGTACTTC. This chain joins TRBV29-1 and TRBJ2-7; D might be TRBD1 (6 bases). The CDR3 loop spans 12 amino acids. The V gene's germline CDR1 is SQVTM and CDR2 ANQGSEA. The V gene lost 3 bases and the J gene lost 3 bases, with 9 bases spanning the gap.

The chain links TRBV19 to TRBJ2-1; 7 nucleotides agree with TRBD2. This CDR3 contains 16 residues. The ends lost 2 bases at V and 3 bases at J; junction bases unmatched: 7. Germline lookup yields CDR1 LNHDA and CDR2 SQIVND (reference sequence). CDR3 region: CASSIYAGAVYNEQFF. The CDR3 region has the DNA TGTGCCAGTAGTATATACGCGGGAGCAGTCTACAATGAGCAGTTCTTC.

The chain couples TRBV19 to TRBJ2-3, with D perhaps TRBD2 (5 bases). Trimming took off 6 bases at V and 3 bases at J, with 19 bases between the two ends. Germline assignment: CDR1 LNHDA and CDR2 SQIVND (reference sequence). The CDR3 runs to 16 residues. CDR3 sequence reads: CASSSGFDYYTDTQYF. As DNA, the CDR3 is TGTGCCAGTAGCAGCGGTTTTGACTACTATACAGATACGCAGTATTTT.

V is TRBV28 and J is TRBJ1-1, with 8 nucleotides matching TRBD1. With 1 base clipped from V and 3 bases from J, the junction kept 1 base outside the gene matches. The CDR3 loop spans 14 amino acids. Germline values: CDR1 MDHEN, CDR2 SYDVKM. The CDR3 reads CASSLSGGYTEAFF. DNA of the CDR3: TGTGCCAGCAGTTTATCAGGGGGCTACACTGAAGCTTTCTTT.

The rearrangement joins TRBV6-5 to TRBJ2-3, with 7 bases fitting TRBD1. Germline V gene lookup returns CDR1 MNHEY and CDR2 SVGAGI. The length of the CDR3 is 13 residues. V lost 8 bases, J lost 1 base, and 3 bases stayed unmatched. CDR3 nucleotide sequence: TGTGCCAGCCGAGACAGGGGCACAGATACGCAGTATTTT. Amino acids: CASRDRGTDTQYF.

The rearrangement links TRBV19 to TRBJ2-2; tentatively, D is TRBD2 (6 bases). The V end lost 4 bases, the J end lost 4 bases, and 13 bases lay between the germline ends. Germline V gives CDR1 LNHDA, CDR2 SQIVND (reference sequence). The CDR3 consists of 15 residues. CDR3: CASSTSALATGELFF. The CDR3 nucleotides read TGTGCCAGTAGTACTAGCGCCCTTGCCACCGGGGAGCTGTTTTTT.

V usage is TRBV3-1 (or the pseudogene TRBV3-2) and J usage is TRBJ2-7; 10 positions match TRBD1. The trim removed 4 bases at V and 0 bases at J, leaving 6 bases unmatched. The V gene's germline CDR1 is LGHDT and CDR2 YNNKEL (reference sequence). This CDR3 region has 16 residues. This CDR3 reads CASSRPGQGSSYEQYF. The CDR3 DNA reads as TGTGCCAGCAGCCGCCCGGGACAGGGGAGCTCCTACGAGCAGTACTTC.

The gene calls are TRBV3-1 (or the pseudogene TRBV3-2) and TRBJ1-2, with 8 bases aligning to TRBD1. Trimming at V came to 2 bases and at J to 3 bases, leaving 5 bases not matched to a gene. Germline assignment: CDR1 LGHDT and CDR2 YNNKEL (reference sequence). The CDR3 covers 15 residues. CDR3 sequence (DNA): TGTGCCAGCAGCCAATCAGGGGGCTCCTACTATGGCTACACCTTC. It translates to CASSQSGGSYYGYTF.